The 16 T cell receptor beta chains in this list originate from one sample, sequenced in a study of early stage breast cancer tumors. Sequencing was performed with immunoSEQ multiplex PCR; in TCRdb, only in-frame clones are kept and a portion is missing. The repertoire holds some 8,100 clones, with roughly 80% as singletons. The sample comprised normal breast tissue next to the tumor. Receptors were obtained from a person in their 60s with breast cancer.

The V gene is TRBV5-1, the J gene TRBJ2-4; D is undetermined. This CDR3 comprises 13 residues. Trimming shortened V by 0 bases and J by 6 bases, and 7 bases separated the two germline ends. The germline gives CDR1 SGHRS, CDR2 YFSETQ. The CDR3: CASSLDTGNIQYF. Here the CDR3 DNA reads TGCGCCAGCAGCTTGGATACGGGAAACATTCAGTACTTC.

The DNA of the CDR3 is TGTGCCAGCAGCGTAGGTAGTTGGGGGATGGGTCCCCAGCATTTT. Amino acid sequence: CASSVGSWGMGPQHF. The V and J genes are TRBV9 and TRBJ1-5; a possible D gene is TRBD1 (5 bases). Trimming shortened V by 0 bases and J by 10 bases, and 17 bases separated the two germline ends. CDR1 and CDR2 from the germline V gene are SGDLS and YYNGEE. The CDR3 totals 15 residues.

The CDR3 bases are TGTGCCAGTAGTATCAGGGGTGAAAAACTGTTTTTT. Translating gives CASSIRGEKLFF. The V gene is TRBV19, the J gene TRBJ1-4; the D gene is possibly TRBD1 (6 bases). Trimming cost V 3 bases and J 7 bases, with 6 bases left between them. Germline assignment: CDR1 LNHDA and CDR2 SQIVND (reference sequence). The CDR3 contains 12 residues.

The V and J genes are TRBV19 and TRBJ2-1, with 11 positions matching TRBD2. Germline V gene lookup returns CDR1 LNHDA and CDR2 SQIVND (reference sequence). J was trimmed by 4 bases and V by 3 bases; bases with no gene match: 11. The CDR3 totals 18 residues. This CDR3 reads CASSIKTSGAYIYNEQFF. CDR3 in DNA: TGTGCCAGTAGTATCAAGACTAGCGGGGCTTATATTTACAATGAGCAGTTCTTC.

The chain combines TRBV7-2 with TRBJ1-6; D is unclear. CDR3 length equals 14 residues. The germline V gene has CDR1 SGHTA and CDR2 FQGNSA. V was pared by 0 bases and J by 11 bases, with 11 bases between. CDR3 loop: CASSLALEGTPLHF. The CDR3 DNA follows: TGTGCCAGCAGCTTAGCGCTTGAGGGAACACCCCTCCACTTT.

Concerning this clone itself: The same CDR3 can be traced to other DNA sequences in this sample. The rearrangement uses TRBV29-1 and TRBJ2-2, with D perhaps matching TRBD1 or TRBD2 (6 bases each). This CDR3 has 15 amino acids. Deletions cut 3 bases from V and 0 bases from J, with 11 bases between. Per the germline V gene, CDR1 is SQVTM and CDR2 is ANQGSEA. In DNA, the CDR3 is TGCAGCGTTGAGGAGGGGGGCGCGAACACCGGGGAGCTGTTTTTT. Translated: CSVEEGGANTGELFF.

This clone appeared once. CDR3 amino acids: CASSQQTGLNQPQHF. In DNA form, the CDR3 reads TGTGCCAGCAGCCAACAAACAGGGTTAAATCAGCCCCAGCATTTT. The chain employs TRBV27 and TRBJ1-5; D is perhaps TRBD1 (6 bases). V lost 6 bases to trimming and J lost 4 bases, with 16 bases between them. This CDR3 is built from 15 residues. Germline lookup yields CDR1 MNHEY and CDR2 SMNVEV (reference sequence).

The gene calls are TRBV5-1 and TRBJ2-1; 11 positions agree with TRBD2. The CDR3 is 19 amino acids. CDR1 and CDR2 from the germline V gene are SGHRS and YFSETQ. V lost 3 bases and J lost 2; bases outside the gene matches: 13. CDR3 bases: TGCGCCAGCAGCTCCCCAGATCATAGCGGGAGGGGTACCTACAATGAGCAGTTCTTC. Translating gives CASSSPDHSGRGTYNEQFF.

This sequence joins TRBV28 and TRBJ1-5; D not certain. The CDR3 extends over 16 amino acids. Germline lookup yields CDR1 MDHEN and CDR2 SYDVKM. Trimming shortened V by 2 bases and J by 0 bases, and 11 bases separated the two germline ends. As DNA, the CDR3 is TGTGCCAGCAGTTTACCGGCAGGTCCTAGCAATCAGCCCCAGCATTTT. Translation: CASSLPAGPSNQPQHF.

There are a few counts of this clone. The chain joins TRBV2 to TRBJ2-1; 9 nucleotides align to TRBD2. With V trimmed by 7 bases and J by 7 bases, 5 bases remained unmatched. Germline CDR1 and CDR2: SNHLY and FYNNEI. The CDR3 runs to 13 residues. DNA of the CDR3: TGTGCCAGCAATGGCGGGAGGGGAAATGAGCAGTTCTTC. It encodes CASNGGRGNEQFF.

The chain joins TRBV6-5 to TRBJ1-2; TRBD1 aligns across 10 bases. CDR3 size: 15 residues. Germline V gives CDR1 MNHEY, CDR2 SVGAGI. V shed 4 bases and J 7 bases; nucleotides not matched to a gene: 9. The chain's CDR3 is CASSFGTGDGGGYTF. Written as DNA, the CDR3 is TGTGCCAGCAGTTTCGGGACAGGGGATGGGGGTGGCTACACCTTC.

This sequence joins TRBV15 and TRBJ1-1; D unclear. CDR3 length equals 15 residues. Trimming cost V 5 bases and J 5 bases, with 18 bases left between them. The germline CDR1 and CDR2 sequences are LNHNV and YYDKDF (reference sequence). The CDR3 DNA follows: TGTGCCACCAGCTTTCTTGACTGGGGTTTAACTGAAGCTTTCTTT. Protein product: CATSFLDWGLTEAFF.

The gene calls are TRBV5-6 and TRBJ2-7; 15 nucleotides line up with TRBD2. The CDR3 is made up of 16 amino acids. Germline loops: CDR1 SGHDT, CDR2 YYEEEE. The J segment lost 4 bases and the V segment lost 1 base, leaving 3 bases of the junction unmatched. This CDR3 reads CASSLRTSGRAYEQYF. For the CDR3, the DNA is TGTGCCAGCAGCTTGAGGACTAGCGGGAGGGCATACGAGCAGTACTTC.

The rearrangement links TRBV5-4 to TRBJ1-2; TRBD1 matches 12 bases. J lost 4 bases, V lost 5 bases, and 12 bases had no gene match. CDR3 length equals 17 residues. Germline CDR1 SGHNT, CDR2 YYREEE (reference sequence). The CDR3 DNA follows: TGTGCCAGCAGTTCACCGGGACAGGGGGCTATAGGCTATGGCTACACCTTC. Protein sequence: CASSSPGQGAIGYGYTF.

The chain is built from TRBV27 and TRBJ2-5, with 7 bases that match TRBD1. This CDR3 region has 15 residues. Germline V lookup: CDR1 MNHEY, CDR2 SMNVEV (reference sequence). With V trimmed by 4 bases and J by 4 bases, 9 bases remained unmatched. The CDR3: CASSSSDRPGETQYF. CDR3 sequence (DNA): TGTGCCAGCAGTTCCTCGGACAGGCCGGGAGAGACCCAGTACTTC.

The chain recombines TRBV5-4 with TRBJ2-7; the match to TRBD2 covers 8 bases. J gave up 6 bases and V 4 bases, and 6 bases lay outside the gene matches. Germline CDR1 and CDR2: SGHNT and YYREEE (reference sequence). The length of the CDR3 is 13 residues. This CDR3 reads CASSPARGVEQYF. Here the CDR3 DNA reads TGTGCCAGCAGCCCCGCGCGGGGGGTCGAGCAGTACTTC.